This T cell receptor (beta chain) comes out of a study of cytomegalovirus exposure and HLA in healthy donors. Study outcomes and limitations: Presence/absence analyses supposed approximately even sequencing depth among donors. Previous analysis showed most TCR beta V segments were productive about 90% or about 30% of the time. Among the most significant clusters, several appeared linked to common viral pathogens in a later analysis.

This clone was seen a few times. Its matching antigen is unknown. Primers included in the PCR were 60 Vbeta and 13 Jbeta primers. Assay: immunoSEQ multiplex PCR; the TCRdb copy retains only in-frame clones and omits some. The sample lists tens of thousands of clones, about 71% occurring once. The germline CDR1 and CDR2 sequences are SGHAT and FQNNGV. Unmatched junction bases numbered 4, after V lost 4 bases and J lost 11 bases. CDR3 length: 12 amino acids. This chain joins TRBV11-2 and TRBJ2-2; 7 bases map to TRBD1. The origin of this receptor is a woman aged 55-69 years in good health and CMV-seropositive. Source material: PBMCs. CDR3 region: CASSYRDSELFF. The CDR3 DNA sequence: TGTGCCAGCAGCTACCGGGACAGCGAGCTGTTTTTT. Complete variable domain (other parts from reference TRBV11-2 and TRBJ2-2): EAGVAQSPRYKIIEKRQSVAFWCNPISGHATLYWYQQILGQGPKLLIQFQNNGVVDDSQLPKDRFSAERLKGVDSTLKIQPAKLEDSAVYLCASSYRDSELFFGEGSRLTVL.